What follows is one TCR beta chain and its context. Its antigen is still unknown. This entry is derived from a study of T cell responses to AZD1222 COVID-19 vaccine. Points from the study as a whole: Reportedly, nearly half of unique spike TCRs recognized epitopes outside B.1.351/B.1.1.7 mutations. The donors showed a predominance of white British ancestry and of females, with possible underestimation of clonal diversity.

V shed 7 bases and J shed 11 bases, with 20 bases lying between them. This CDR3 is built from 13 residues. Germline V CDR1 and CDR2: MDHEN, SYDVKM. Using immunoSEQ multiplex PCR, the repertoire was profiled, and TCRdb retains in-frame clones only, with some absent. Among some 140,000 clones, roughly 82% were seen once, and the ten largest hold approximately 4%. The rearrangement links TRBV28 to TRBJ1-1, with a possible D match to TRBD1 (6 bases). Material: peripheral blood, obtained on day 0 of AZD1222 vaccination. The receptor's source is an adult in good health. As DNA, the CDR3 is TGTGCCAGCATTACAGGGAATTACTTTGGGGCTTTCTTT. This codes for CASITGNYFGAFF.